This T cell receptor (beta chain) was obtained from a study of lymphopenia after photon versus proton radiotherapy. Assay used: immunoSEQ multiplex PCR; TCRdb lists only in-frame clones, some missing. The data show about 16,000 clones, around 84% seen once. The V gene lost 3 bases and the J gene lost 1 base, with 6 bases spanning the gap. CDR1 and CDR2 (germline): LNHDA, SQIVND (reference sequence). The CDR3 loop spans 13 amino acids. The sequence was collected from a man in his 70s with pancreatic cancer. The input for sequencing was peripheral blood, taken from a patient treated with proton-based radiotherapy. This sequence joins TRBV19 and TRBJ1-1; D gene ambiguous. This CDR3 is CASSIIPNTEAFF. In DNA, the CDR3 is TGTGCCAGTAGTATTATCCCGAACACTGAAGCTTTCTTT.